The rows below give T cell receptor beta chains drawn from one sample of a study of blood T cell repertoires in COVID-19. The method was immunoSEQ multiplex PCR; TCRdb's version includes in-frame clones alone and lacks a portion of them. The profile covers 190,000 or so clones, with over 75% appearing a single time and around 2.8% taken by the ten largest. The material sequenced was peripheral blood. The source of these receptors is a woman of 80 years or more with active or convalescent COVID-19. Both conserved end residues are part of each CDR3. D genes are given only for firm matches. The size entry is marked missing in some rows and otherwise reads once, few, many or a size class.

V	size	length	D	J	DNA	CDR3
TRBV2	-	16	TRBD2	TRBJ2-2	TGTGCCAGCAGTGTTACTAGCGGGGGGGGCGCCGGGGAGCTGTTTTTT	CASSVTSGGGAGELFF
TRBV5-1	once	14	TRBD1	TRBJ2-3	TGCGCCAGCAGCTTGAACAGGGGCCCAGATACGCAGTATTTT	CASSLNRGPDTQYF
TRBV27	-	13	-	TRBJ1-2	TGTGCCAGCAGATACTCCGCTCGGGATGGCTACACCTTC	CASRYSARDGYTF
TRBV3-1/TRBV3-2	-	17	TRBD1	TRBJ2-2	TGTGCCAGCAGCCAGCCTGAGTCGAACAGGGGTATGGGGGAGCTGTTTTTT	CASSQPESNRGMGELFF
TRBV28	-	13	TRBD2	TRBJ2-6	TGTGCCGCGTCACTCGGGGGGGCGAGCGTCCTGACTTTC	CAASLGGASVLTF
TRBV10-3	once	16	-	TRBJ2-2	TGTGCCATCAGTGAGTCACTAGCCCCGAACACCGGGGAGCTGTTTTTT	CAISESLAPNTGELFF
TRBV7-8	-	15	TRBD1	TRBJ2-7	TGTGCCAGCAGCTCCTCGGGACAGGGGCTCTACGAGCAGTACTTC	CASSSSGQGLYEQYF
TRBV3-1/TRBV3-2	-	16	TRBD1	TRBJ1-3	TGTGCCAGCAGCCATTCTCGGACAGGGCTAGGAAACACCATATATTTT	CASSHSRTGLGNTIYF
TRBV4-3	-	16	-	TRBJ1-6	TGCGCCAGCAGCCAAACTCAGGGCTCCTATAATTCACCCCTCCACTTT	CASSQTQGSYNSPLHF
TRBV18	many	13	-	TRBJ1-6	TGTGCCAGCTCACCGGGGGGAGATTCACCCCTCCACTTT	CASSPGGDSPLHF
TRBV29-1	-	14	-	TRBJ2-3	TGCAGCGTTGAATCCATTACTAGCACAGATACGCAGTATTTT	CSVESITSTDTQYF
TRBV28	-	15	TRBD1	TRBJ2-3	TGTGCCAGCAGTTTTCAGGGACAGAGCACAGATACGCAGTATTTT	CASSFQGQSTDTQYF
TRBV18	-	14	-	TRBJ1-1	TGTGCCAGCTCCCCTGGACAGTTGAACACTGAAGCTTTCTTT	CASSPGQLNTEAFF
TRBV7-2	-	14	-	TRBJ2-1	TGTGCCAGCAGCTTAGTTACAGGGTGGAATGAGCAGTTCTTC	CASSLVTGWNEQFF
TRBV3-1/TRBV3-2	-	13	-	TRBJ1-1	TGTGCCAGCAGTCTCCGGGGGAACACTGAAGCTTTCTTT	CASSLRGNTEAFF
TRBV5-1	-	12	TRBD1	TRBJ1-1	TGCGCCAGCAGCGCGGGGACAGTTGAAGCTTTCTTT	CASSAGTVEAFF
TRBV11-2	-	15	-	TRBJ1-1	TGTGCCAGCAGCTTCTCCCCGGAGAGGAACACTGAAGCTTTCTTT	CASSFSPERNTEAFF
TRBV3-1/TRBV3-2	-	13	-	TRBJ2-1	TGTGCCAGCAGCCCCTCTTGGGCCAATGAGCAGTTCTTC	CASSPSWANEQFF
TRBV28	-	13	-	TRBJ2-7	TGTGCCAGCAGTTTAATCGGGGTTTACGAGCAGTACTTC	CASSLIGVYEQYF
TRBV11-2	-	15	-	TRBJ1-2	TGTGCCAGCAGCCCCCCGTGGCGGGGAGCGTTCGGCTACACCTTC	CASSPPWRGAFGYTF
TRBV9	once	15	-	TRBJ1-4	TGTGCCAGCAGCGTAGCCGGGGGGATTAATGAAAAACTGTTTTTT	CASSVAGGINEKLFF
TRBV9	-	14	-	TRBJ1-3	TGTGCCAGCAGCGGGCCAGGGGCTGGAAACACCATATATTTT	CASSGPGAGNTIYF
TRBV30	-	14	-	TRBJ1-5	TGTGCCTGGAGTGGAGGGCGTAGCAATCAGCCCCAGCATTTT	CAWSGGRSNQPQHF
TRBV5-1	-	14	-	TRBJ1-4	TGCGCCAGCAGCTTGGGGCAGAACAATGAAAAACTGTTTTTT	CASSLGQNNEKLFF
TRBV19	-	16	-	TRBJ1-5	TGTGCCAGTAGTAGGTCAGGGGCAGGAACCCCAGGGCCCCAGCATTTT	CASSRSGAGTPGPQHF
TRBV13	-	16	TRBD1	TRBJ1-3	TGTGCCAGCAGCAAAGCCGGGGACAGAACTGGAAACACCATATATTTT	CASSKAGDRTGNTIYF